The 10 T cell receptor beta chains in this list originate from one sample, sequenced in a study of CD8 T cells in Susac syndrome. Random hexamers primed reverse transcription of 0.5 to 1 ug RNA. In TCRdb, the immunoSEQ multiplex PCR reads were re-called with MiXCR into one record per CDR3 protein. The sample records about 210,000 distinct CDR3 sequences, 94% being singletons. The sample comprised CD4+ T cells from PBMCs. These receptors were collected from a human donor with Susac syndrome.

This clonotype was counted a few times. This chain connects TRBV20-1 to TRBJ2-1; TRBD2 matches 10 bases. J lost 4 bases, V lost 0 bases, and 6 bases had no gene match. CDR3 length equals 16 residues. Germline-derived CDR1 and CDR2 are DFQATT and SNEGSKA (reference sequence). CDR3: CSARDLPSGGYNEQFF. CDR3 bases: TGCAGTGCTAGAGATCTACCTAGCGGGGGATACAATGAGCAGTTCTTC.

V usage is TRBV4-1 and J usage is TRBJ2-3; TRBD2 aligns across 10 bases. There are 16 residues in the CDR3. V lost 0 bases, J lost 5 bases, and 5 bases stayed unmatched. CDR1 and CDR2 (germline): MGHRA, YSYEKL. In nucleotides, the CDR3 is TGCGCCAGCAGCCAAGAAGCTAGCGGGGGAGAAGATACGCAGTATTTT. Encoded protein: CASSQEASGGEDTQYF.

In DNA form, the CDR3 reads TGTGCCTGGAGTCAAAAGGGCCTCGGCACTGAAGCTTTCTTT. Its translation is CAWSQKGLGTEAFF. The chain links TRBV30 to TRBJ1-1; the D is unclear. CDR3 size: 14 residues. Germline assignment: CDR1 GTSNPN and CDR2 SVGIG (reference sequence). The germline V and J ends were trimmed by 2 bases and 4 bases, with 14 bases remaining between them. The variable domain in full, completed from reference TRBV30 and TRBJ1-1, reads SQTIHQWPATLVQPVGSPLSLECTVEGTSNPNLYWYRQAAGRGLQLLFYSVGIGQISSEVPQNLSASRPQDRQFILSSKKLLLSDSGFYLCAWSQKGLGTEAFFGQGTRLTVV.

The rearrangement joins TRBV20-1 to TRBJ1-1; possible D gene TRBD1, 6 bases. Germline V lookup: CDR1 DFQATT, CDR2 SNEGSKA (reference sequence). The CDR3 runs to 11 residues. Trimming took 4 bases from V and 3 from J, leaving 6 bases between them. The CDR3 DNA follows: TGCAGTGCTAACAGGGACACTGAAGCTTTCTTT. As protein: CSANRDTEAFF.

This chain uses TRBV9 with TRBJ2-7; the D gene is possibly TRBD1 (7 bases). The CDR3 sequence is 13 residues long. Deletions cut 3 bases from V and 3 bases from J, with 10 bases between. Germline V gene lookup returns CDR1 SGDLS and CDR2 YYNGEE. The CDR3, as DNA: TGTGCCAGCAGCGGGGGGGACAGCTACGAGCAGTACTTC. Translated, it gives CASSGGDSYEQYF.

The CDR3 sequence is CASSSTVAGGLRRGTQYF. The CDR3 DNA sequence: TGTGCCAGCAGCTCCACGGTAGCGGGGGGGCTTCGACGGGGGACGCAGTATTTT. The chain has TRBV5-4 and TRBJ2-3, with 11 bases matching TRBD2. Germline V gene sequence: CDR1 SGHNT, CDR2 YYREEE (reference sequence). V lost 3 bases and J lost 9; bases outside the gene matches: 18. The CDR3 loop spans 18 amino acids.

The rearrangement links TRBV30 to TRBJ1-5, with TRBD1 as a possible D gene (5 bases). V was clipped by 7 bases and J by 3 bases, with 13 bases between them. The CDR3 runs 13 residues. Germline CDR1 reads GTSNPN; CDR2 reads SVGIG (reference sequence). DNA for the CDR3: TGTGCCTTCCAATACAGGTACAATCAGCCCCAGCATTTT. Protein: CAFQYRYNQPQHF.

The V gene is TRBV3-1, the J gene TRBJ2-6; D may match TRBD1 or TRBD2 (7 bases each). The CDR3 has 18 amino acids. V was shortened by 1 base and J by 1 base, with 14 bases between the two germline ends. Germline values: CDR1 LGHDT, CDR2 YNNKEL (reference sequence). The CDR3 DNA follows: TGTGCCAGCAGCCAAGTTCCAGGGGGGGGATCTGGGGCCAACGTCCTGACTTTC. As protein: CASSQVPGGGSGANVLTF.

The CDR3 region has the DNA TGTGCCAGCAGCGGAAGAATCAACACCGGGGAGCTGTTTTTT. Translating gives CASSGRINTGELFF. The V and J genes are TRBV7-2 and TRBJ2-2; the D is unclear. The ends were cut back, 5 bases at V and 2 bases at J, with 9 bases in the middle. In germline, CDR1 is SGHTA, CDR2 FQGNSA. CDR3 length equals 14 residues.

The rearrangement links TRBV11-3 to TRBJ2-1; TRBD2 matches at 11 bases. There are 16 residues in the CDR3. Germline values: CDR1 SGHNT, CDR2 YENEEA. The junction had 9 bases not matched to a gene; V was cut back by 3 bases and J by 8 bases. CDR3 loop: CASSFRKLAGADEQFF. The CDR3 region has the DNA TGTGCCAGCAGCTTTCGAAAACTAGCGGGGGCCGATGAGCAGTTCTTC. The variable domain in full, with the rest retrieved from reference TRBV11-3 and TRBJ2-1, is EAGVVQSPRYKIIEKKQPVAFWCNPISGHNTLYWYLQNLGQGPELLIRYENEEAVDDSQLPKDRFSAERLKGVDSTLKIQPAELGDSAVYLCASSFRKLAGADEQFFGPGTRLTVL.